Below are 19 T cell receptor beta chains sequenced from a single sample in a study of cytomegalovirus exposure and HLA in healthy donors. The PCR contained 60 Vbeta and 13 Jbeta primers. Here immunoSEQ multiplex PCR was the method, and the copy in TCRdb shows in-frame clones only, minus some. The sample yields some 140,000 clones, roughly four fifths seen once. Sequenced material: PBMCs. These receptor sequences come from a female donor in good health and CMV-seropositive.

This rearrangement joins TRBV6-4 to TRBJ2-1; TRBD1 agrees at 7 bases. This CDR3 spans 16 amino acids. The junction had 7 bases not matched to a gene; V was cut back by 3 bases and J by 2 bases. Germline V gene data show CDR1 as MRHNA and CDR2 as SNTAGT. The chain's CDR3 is CASSELPGTAYNEQFF. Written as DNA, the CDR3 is TGTGCCAGCAGTGAACTACCGGGGACAGCCTACAATGAGCAGTTCTTC.

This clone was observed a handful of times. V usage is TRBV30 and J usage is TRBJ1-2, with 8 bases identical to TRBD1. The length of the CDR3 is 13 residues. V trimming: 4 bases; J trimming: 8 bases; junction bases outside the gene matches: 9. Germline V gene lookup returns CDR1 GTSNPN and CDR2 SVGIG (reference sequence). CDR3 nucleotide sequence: TGTGCCTGGAACCCAGGGGGCGCAGGAGGCTACACCTTC. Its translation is CAWNPGGAGGYTF.

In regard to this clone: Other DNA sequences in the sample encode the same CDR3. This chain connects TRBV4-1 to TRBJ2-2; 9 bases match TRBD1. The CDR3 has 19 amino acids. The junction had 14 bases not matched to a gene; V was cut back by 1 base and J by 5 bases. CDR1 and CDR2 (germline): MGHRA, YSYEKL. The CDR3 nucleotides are TGCGCCAGCAGCCAAGGCTTCCAACAGGGGGCAGTGAGAACCGGGGAGCTGTTTTTT. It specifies CASSQGFQQGAVRTGELFF.

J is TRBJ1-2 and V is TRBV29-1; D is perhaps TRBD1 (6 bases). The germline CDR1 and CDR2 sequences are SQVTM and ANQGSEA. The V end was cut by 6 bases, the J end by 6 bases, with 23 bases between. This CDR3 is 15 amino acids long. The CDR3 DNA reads TGCAGCGTCGAATTCCCCTTAGAGCACAGGGATGGCTACACCTTC. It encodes CSVEFPLEHRDGYTF.

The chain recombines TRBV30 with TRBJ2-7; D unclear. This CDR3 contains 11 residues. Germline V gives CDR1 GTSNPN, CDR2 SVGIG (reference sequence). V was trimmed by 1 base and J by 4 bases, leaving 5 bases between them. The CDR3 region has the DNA TGTGCCTGGAGTGCCGCGTACGAGCAGTACTTC. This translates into CAWSAAYEQYF.

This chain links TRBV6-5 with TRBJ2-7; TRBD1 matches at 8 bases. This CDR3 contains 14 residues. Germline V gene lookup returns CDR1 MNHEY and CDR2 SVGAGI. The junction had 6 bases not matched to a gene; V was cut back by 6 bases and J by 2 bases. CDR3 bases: TGTGCCAGCAGGAATGGACAGGGCCCCTACGAGCAGTACTTC. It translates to CASRNGQGPYEQYF.

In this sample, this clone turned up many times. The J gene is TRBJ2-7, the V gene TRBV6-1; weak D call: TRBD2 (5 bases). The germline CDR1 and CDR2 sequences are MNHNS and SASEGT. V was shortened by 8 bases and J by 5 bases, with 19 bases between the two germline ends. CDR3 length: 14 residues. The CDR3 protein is CASFRGPGPDEQYF. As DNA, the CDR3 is TGTGCCAGCTTCCGGGGTCCTGGTCCGGACGAGCAGTACTTC.

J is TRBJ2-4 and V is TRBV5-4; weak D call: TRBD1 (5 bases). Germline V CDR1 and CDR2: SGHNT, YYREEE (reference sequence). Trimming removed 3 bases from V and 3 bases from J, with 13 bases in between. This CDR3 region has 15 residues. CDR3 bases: TGTGCCAGCAGCTCGGAAGGGGATGGCAAAAACATTCAGTACTTC. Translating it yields CASSSEGDGKNIQYF. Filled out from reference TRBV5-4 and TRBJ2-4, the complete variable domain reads ETGVTQSPTHLIKTRGQQVTLRCSSQSGHNTVSWYQQALGQGPQFIFQYYREEENGRGNFPPRFSGLQFPNYSSELNVNALELDDSALYLCASSSEGDGKNIQYFGAGTRLSVL.

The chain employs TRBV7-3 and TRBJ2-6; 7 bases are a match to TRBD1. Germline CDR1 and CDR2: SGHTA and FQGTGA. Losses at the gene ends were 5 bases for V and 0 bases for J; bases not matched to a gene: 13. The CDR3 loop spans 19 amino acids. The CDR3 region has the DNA TGTGCCAGCAGCCCACAAGGGGGCAGCGCTATCTCTGGGGCCAACGTCCTGACTTTC. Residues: CASSPQGGSAISGANVLTF.

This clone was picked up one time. The CDR3: CASTIRQGANTGELFF. CDR3 nucleotides: TGTGCCAGTACCATAAGACAGGGCGCGAACACCGGGGAGCTGTTTTTT. The chain recombines TRBV19 with TRBJ2-2, with 7 nucleotides matching TRBD1. This CDR3 region has 16 residues. V was clipped by 7 bases and J by 0 bases; unmatched bases: 8. Per germline, CDR1 LNHDA and CDR2 SQIVND (reference sequence).

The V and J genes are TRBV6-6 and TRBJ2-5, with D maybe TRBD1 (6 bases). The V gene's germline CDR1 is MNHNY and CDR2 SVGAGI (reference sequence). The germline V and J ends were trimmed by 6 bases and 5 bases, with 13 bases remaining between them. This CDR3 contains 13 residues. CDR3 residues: CASRAGAGETQYF. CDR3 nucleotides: TGTGCCAGCAGGGCAGGGGCCGGGGAGACCCAGTACTTC.

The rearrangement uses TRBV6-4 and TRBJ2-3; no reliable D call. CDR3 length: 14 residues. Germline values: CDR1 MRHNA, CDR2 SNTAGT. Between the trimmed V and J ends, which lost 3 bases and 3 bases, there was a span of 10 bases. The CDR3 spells CASSEYPSTDTQYF. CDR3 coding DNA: TGTGCCAGCAGTGAATATCCTAGTACAGATACGCAGTATTTT.

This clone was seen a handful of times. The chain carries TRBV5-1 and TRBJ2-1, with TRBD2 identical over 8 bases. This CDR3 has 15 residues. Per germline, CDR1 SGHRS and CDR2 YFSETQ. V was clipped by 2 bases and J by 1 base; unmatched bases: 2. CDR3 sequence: CASSLAGESYNEQFF. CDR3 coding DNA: TGCGCCAGCAGCTTAGCGGGGGAGTCCTACAATGAGCAGTTCTTC.

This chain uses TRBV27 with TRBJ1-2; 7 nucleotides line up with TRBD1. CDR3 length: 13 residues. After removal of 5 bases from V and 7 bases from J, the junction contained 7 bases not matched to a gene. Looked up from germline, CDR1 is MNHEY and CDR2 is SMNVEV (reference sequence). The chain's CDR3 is CASSLETGLGYTF. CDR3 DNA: TGTGCCAGCAGTCTCGAGACAGGGCTTGGCTACACCTTC.

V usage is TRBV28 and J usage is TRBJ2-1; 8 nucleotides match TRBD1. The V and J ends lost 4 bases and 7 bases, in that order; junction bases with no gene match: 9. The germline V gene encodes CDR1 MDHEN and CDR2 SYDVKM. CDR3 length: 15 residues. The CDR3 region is CASSSQGARANEQFF. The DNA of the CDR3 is TGTGCCAGCAGTTCCCAGGGGGCGAGAGCTAATGAGCAGTTCTTC.

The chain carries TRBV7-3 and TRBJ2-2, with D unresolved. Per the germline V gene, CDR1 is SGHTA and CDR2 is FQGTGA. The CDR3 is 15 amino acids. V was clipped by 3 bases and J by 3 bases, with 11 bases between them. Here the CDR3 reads CASSLIDKDTGELFF. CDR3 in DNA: TGTGCCAGCAGCTTGATCGACAAGGACACCGGGGAGCTGTTTTTT. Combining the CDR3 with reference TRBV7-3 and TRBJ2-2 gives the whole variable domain GAGVSQTPSNKVTEKGKYVELRCDPISGHTALYWYRQSLGQGPEFLIYFQGTGAADDSGLPNDRFFAVRPEGSVSTLKIQRTERGDSAVYLCASSLIDKDTGELFFGEGSRLTVL.

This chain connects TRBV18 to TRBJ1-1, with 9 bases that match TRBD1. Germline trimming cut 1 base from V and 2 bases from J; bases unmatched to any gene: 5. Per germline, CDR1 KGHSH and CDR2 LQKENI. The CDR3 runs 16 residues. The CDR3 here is CASSPQLQGANTEAFF. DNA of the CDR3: TGTGCCAGCTCACCACAATTACAGGGGGCAAACACTGAAGCTTTCTTT.

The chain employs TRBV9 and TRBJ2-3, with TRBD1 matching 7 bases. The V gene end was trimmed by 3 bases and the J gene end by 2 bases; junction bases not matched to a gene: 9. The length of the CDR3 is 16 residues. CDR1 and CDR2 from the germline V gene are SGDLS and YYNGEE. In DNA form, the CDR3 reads TGTGCCAGCAGCGCATTCACGGGACAGCCCACAGATACGCAGTATTTT. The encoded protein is CASSAFTGQPTDTQYF.

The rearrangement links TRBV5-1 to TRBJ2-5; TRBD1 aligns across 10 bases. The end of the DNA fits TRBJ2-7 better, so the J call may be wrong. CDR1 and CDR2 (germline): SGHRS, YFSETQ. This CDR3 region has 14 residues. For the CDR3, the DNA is TGCGCCAGCAGCAGGACAGGGGGGACGTACGAGCAGTACTTC. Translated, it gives CASSRTGGTYEQYF.